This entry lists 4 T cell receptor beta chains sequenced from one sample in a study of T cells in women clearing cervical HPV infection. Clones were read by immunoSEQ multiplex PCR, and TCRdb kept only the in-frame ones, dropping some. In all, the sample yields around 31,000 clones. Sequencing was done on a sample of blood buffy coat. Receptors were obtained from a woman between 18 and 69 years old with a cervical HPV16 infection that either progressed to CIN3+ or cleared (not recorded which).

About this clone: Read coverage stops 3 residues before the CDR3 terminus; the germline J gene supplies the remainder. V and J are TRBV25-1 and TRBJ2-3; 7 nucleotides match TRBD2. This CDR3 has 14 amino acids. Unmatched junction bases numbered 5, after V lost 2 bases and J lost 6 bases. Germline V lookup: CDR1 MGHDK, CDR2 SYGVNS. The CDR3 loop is CASSEDREGDTQYF. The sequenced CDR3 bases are TGTGCCAGCAGTGAAGATAGGGAGGGGGATACG.

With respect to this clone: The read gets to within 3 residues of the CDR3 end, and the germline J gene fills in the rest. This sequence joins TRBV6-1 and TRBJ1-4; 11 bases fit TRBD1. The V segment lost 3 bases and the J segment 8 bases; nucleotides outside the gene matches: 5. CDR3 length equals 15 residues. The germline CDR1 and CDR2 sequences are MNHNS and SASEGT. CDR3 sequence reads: CASSEGGTGGEKLFF. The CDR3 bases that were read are TGTGCCAGCAGTGAGGGGGGGACAGGGGGAGAAAAA.

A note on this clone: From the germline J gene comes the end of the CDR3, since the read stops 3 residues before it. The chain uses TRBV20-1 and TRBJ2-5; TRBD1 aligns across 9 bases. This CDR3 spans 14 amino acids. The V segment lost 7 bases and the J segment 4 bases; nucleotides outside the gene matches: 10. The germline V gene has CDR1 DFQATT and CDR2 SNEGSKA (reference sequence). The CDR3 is CSVRGDRGRETQYF. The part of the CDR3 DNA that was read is TGCAGTGTTAGGGGAGACAGGGGGAGAGAGACC.

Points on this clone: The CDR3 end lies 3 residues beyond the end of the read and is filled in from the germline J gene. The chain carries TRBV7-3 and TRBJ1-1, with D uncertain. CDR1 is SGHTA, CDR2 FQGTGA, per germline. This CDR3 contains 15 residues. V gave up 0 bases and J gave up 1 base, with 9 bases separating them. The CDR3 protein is CASSLTGSSNTEAFF. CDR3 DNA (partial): TGTGCCAGCAGCTTAACGGGCAGCTCGAACACTGAA.